The entry below gives a single T cell receptor beta chain sequence along with its context. Its antigen is not identified. With 3 bases removed from V and 4 bases from J, the gap between germline ends came to 8 bases. The CDR3 totals 13 residues. In germline, CDR1 is SGHTA, CDR2 FQGTGA. The data belong to a study of T cell responses to AZD1222 COVID-19 vaccine. Overall study context: Pooling covered second doses at about 4 or about 12 weeks. Whole-study findings and limits: None of the repertoires were sampled until the peak T cell response had passed. Unmutated regions of variants are reportedly targeted by nearly half of spike-specific TCRs. Recipients of two AZD1222 doses showed rising Spike-specific TCR breadth and depth.

Profiling relied on immunoSEQ multiplex PCR, and the TCRdb table lists in-frame clones only, not all of them. The sample has 150,000 to 200,000 clones; 90% are singletons. This sample comprised peripheral blood, obtained on day 0 of AZD1222 vaccination. This TCR was sampled from an adult in good health. The chain is built from TRBV7-3 and TRBJ2-3, with D unresolved. DNA of the CDR3: TGTGCCAGCAGCTTCGTCGGGTCAGATACGCAGTATTTT. It yields the protein CASSFVGSDTQYF.